The TCR beta chain described here comes from a study of T cell responses to AZD1222 COVID-19 vaccine. The study, taken as a whole, reports: Seropositivity was recorded at baseline in only 5 or 6 AZD1222 recipients. Donors were chiefly white British, with a greater number of females, and clonal diversity was perhaps underestimated.

Germline loops: CDR1 SGHDN, CDR2 FVKESK. Trimming shortened V by 1 base and J by 4 bases, and 10 bases separated the two germline ends. The CDR3 length is 15 residues. Remarks on this clone: Antigen unknown.

Repertoires were generated with immunoSEQ multiplex PCR, while TCRdb's copy carries only in-frame clones and drops some. The sample includes 150,000 to 200,000 clones, around 92% of them seen just once. The sequencing here drew on peripheral blood, taken on day 0 of AZD1222 vaccination. This receptor was taken from an adult in good health. V gene TRBV14 combines with J gene TRBJ2-2; D remains ambiguous. CDR3: CASSQVRLTTGELFF. The DNA for the CDR3 is TGTGCCAGCAGCCAAGTTCGCCTCACCACCGGGGAGCTGTTTTTT.